These 5 T cell receptor beta chains came from one sample sequenced in a study of tumor-infiltrating lymphocytes in oesophageal squamous cell carcinoma. One entry per CDR3 protein results from TCRdb running MiXCR on the PCR reads. There are fewer than 20,000 distinct CDR3 sequences in the sample; around 45% occur only once, and less than 55% lies in the top ten. Sample: normal esophageal tissue next to the tumor. The receptors come from a female donor with esophageal squamous cell carcinoma.

This clonotype was found many times. CDR3 DNA sequence: TGTGCCAGCAGCAGGGGAAGTGGGAATCCCCGCTCCTACGAGCAGTACTTC. This sequence encodes CASSRGSGNPRSYEQYF. The chain joins TRBV5-5 to TRBJ2-7; weak D call: TRBD1 (5 bases). V was trimmed by 4 bases and J by 0 bases, leaving 20 bases between them. This CDR3 comprises 17 residues. Germline-derived CDR1 and CDR2 are SGHKS and YYEKEE (reference sequence).

As concerns this clonotype: At one of its ends the junction is not consistent with the germline gene, which may arise from a read error. The gene calls are TRBV7-8 and TRBJ2-4, with TRBD1 identical over 12 bases. Germline CDR1 and CDR2: SGHVS and FQNEAQ. The CDR3 length is 14 residues. CDR3 bases: TGTGCCAGCAGCCGGGACAGGGGGCGATCACCCCTCCACTTC. It codes for CASSRDRGRSPLHF. Supplemented by reference TRBV7-8 and TRBJ2-4, the full variable domain reads GAGVSQSPRYKVAKRGQDVALRCDPISGHVSLFWYQQALGQGPEFLTYFQNEAQLDKSGLPSDRFFAERPEGSVSTLKIQRTQQEDSAVYLCASSRDRGRSPLHFGAGTRLSVL.

In this sample, this clonotype turned up many times. The V gene is TRBV27, the J gene TRBJ2-1, with D hard to call. V gave up 4 bases and J gave up 0 bases, with 13 bases separating them. Germline CDR1 MNHEY, CDR2 SMNVEV (reference sequence). The CDR3 totals 16 residues. The DNA for the CDR3 is TGTGCCAGCAGTTCTGGGATCATTAGCTCCTACAATGAGCAGTTCTTC. It yields the protein CASSSGIISSYNEQFF.

This clonotype was counted a few times. This chain links TRBV19 with TRBJ1-5; 7 bases are shared with TRBD1. Per germline, CDR1 LNHDA and CDR2 SQIVND (reference sequence). The V segment lost 3 bases and the J segment 0 bases; nucleotides outside the gene matches: 2. The CDR3 length is 15 residues. The CDR3, as DNA: TGTGCCAGTAGTATGGGGACAGCTAGCAATCAGCCCCAGCATTTT. Encoded protein: CASSMGTASNQPQHF.

This clonotype was seen a handful of times. The chain employs TRBV7-2 and TRBJ2-3; D possibly corresponds to TRBD1 (6 bases). The germline V gene has CDR1 SGHTA and CDR2 FQGNSA. The CDR3 extends over 15 amino acids. Between the trimmed V and J ends, which lost 5 bases and 6 bases, there was a span of 18 bases. The CDR3 protein is CASSPPGAQLDTQYF. CDR3 coding DNA: TGTGCCAGCAGCCCCCCAGGGGCGCAATTGGATACGCAGTATTTT.